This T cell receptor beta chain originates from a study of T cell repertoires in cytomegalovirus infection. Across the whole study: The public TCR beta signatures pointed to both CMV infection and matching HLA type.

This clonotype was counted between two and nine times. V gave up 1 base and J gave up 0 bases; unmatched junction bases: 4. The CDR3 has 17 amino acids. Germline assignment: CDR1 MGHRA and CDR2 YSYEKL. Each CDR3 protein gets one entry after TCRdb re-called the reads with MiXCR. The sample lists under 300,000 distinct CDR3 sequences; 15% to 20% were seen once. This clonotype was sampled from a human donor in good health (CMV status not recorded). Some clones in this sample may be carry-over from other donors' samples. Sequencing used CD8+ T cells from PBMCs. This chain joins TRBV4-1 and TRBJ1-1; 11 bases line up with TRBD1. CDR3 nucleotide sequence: TGCGCCAGCAGCCAAGGATGGACAGGGGGCCTGAACACTGAAGCTTTCTTT. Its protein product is CASSQGWTGGLNTEAFF.